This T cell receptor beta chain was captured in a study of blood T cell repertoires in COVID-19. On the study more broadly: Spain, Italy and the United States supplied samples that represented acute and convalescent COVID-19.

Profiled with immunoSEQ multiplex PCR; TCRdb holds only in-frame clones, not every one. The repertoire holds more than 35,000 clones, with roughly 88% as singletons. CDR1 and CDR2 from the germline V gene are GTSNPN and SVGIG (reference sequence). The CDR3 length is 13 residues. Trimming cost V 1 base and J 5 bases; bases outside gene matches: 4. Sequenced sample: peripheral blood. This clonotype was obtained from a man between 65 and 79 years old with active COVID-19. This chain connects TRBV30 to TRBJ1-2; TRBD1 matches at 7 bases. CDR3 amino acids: CAWSADRVYGYTF. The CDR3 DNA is TGTGCCTGGAGTGCCGACAGGGTATATGGCTACACCTTC.